This TCR beta chain emerged from a study of T cell responses to AZD1222 COVID-19 vaccine (dated by TCRdb to the early 2020s). For context, the study as a whole: AZD1222 recipients with second doses at about 4 weeks or about 12 weeks were pooled, because spike-specific TCR depth and breadth did not differ between schedules. A total of around 240 trial participants underwent TCR sequencing, of whom nearly 210 had received two doses of AZD1222 and about 26 had received two doses of the MenACWY control vaccine. Enrollment into the trials was organized by age into subgroups of 18-55, 56-69 and 70-plus years, and those subgroups contained about 160, 30 and 59 TCR-sequenced participants, respectively. Broader findings and caveats from the paper: Because no day 14 peak-response samples were available, the repertoires could be characterized only after the peak T cell response. In the small 56-69-year group, the increase in depth fell short of significance, most likely because of low power. Only 5 to 7 AZD1222 recipients were SARS-CoV-2 seropositive at baseline, limiting conclusions about previously exposed vaccinees. Epitopes outside the regions mutated in the B.1.351 and B.1.1.7 variants were reportedly recognized by nearly half of the unique spike-specific TCRs. The whole spike protein was spanned by vaccine-associated CD4 TCRs, and dominant responses were seen in regions 160-218 and 743-854. After two AZD1222 doses, spike-specific TCR breadth and depth were significantly higher than at day 0 and than in MenACWY recipients. Participants were mostly white British and included more females than males, and it was suggested by the authors that clonal diversity may have been underestimated.

The sample's time point, from its label and the paper: baseline before first vaccination. Samples from vaccinated people were obtained from the UK trials COV001 and COV002, which included a single-blind randomized controlled phase 2/3 trial of AZD1222 (ChAdOx1 nCoV-19) in healthy adults. For TCRbeta chain sequencing, PBMC samples from trial participants were taken at day 0 and at day 28 after the second dose. The CDR3 goes from the cysteine to the phenylalanine over 14 residues. Only the CDR3 portion is preserved as DNA: 42 bases, with reading frame beginning at the first base. The germline V gene (reference sequence) yields LNHDA for CDR1 and SQIVND for CDR2. V is cut back by 6 bases and J by 6 bases, with 11 bases in the junction unmatched. A remark on this clone: Its antigen is still unknown. Base-call qualities are not available, and no considerably larger clone is one nucleotide away.

The CDR3 regions of human TCRbeta chains were analyzed by immunosequencing. Per the source publication's procedure: Repertoire TCRs were matched against a reference library of SARS-CoV-2-specific TCRs generated with the MIRA antigen-specificity platform. Breadth was defined as the fraction of unique TCRs that were SARS-CoV-2-associated. Depth was defined as the fraction of total T cells that were SARS-CoV-2-associated. Using the MIRA data, each spike-specific TCR was mapped to the spike region that the TCR reacts to and placed in a CD4 or CD8 class. Log10-transformed breadth and depth values were compared by one-way ANOVA with Sidak's multiple comparisons tests. TCRdb provides this immuneACCESS table in a form limited to in-frame rearrangements. Some clones are lacking; in checked studies, under half of them reflect an unresolved V gene, and why the rest are absent is not known. That table gives V, J and clone size, and the DNA gave D and trimming. Here the sample has 120,000 or so clones; about nine tenths occur a single time. The top ten hold 4% to 4.5% of the sample.

The chain was built from TRBV19 and TRBJ2-7; TRBD1 aligns with 7 central bases. The sequencing used peripheral blood, collected on day 0 of AZD1222 vaccination. The source of this sequence is an adult in good health. This receptor carries the CDR3 CASSPGQVGGEQYF. The DNA sequence is given as TGTGCCAGTAGCCCCGGACAGGTTGGAGGCGAGCAGTACTTC.